Below, 24 T cell receptor beta chains from the same sample are listed, as sequenced in a study of vaccination and CD4 T cells after COVID-19. What these receptors recognize is not known. Sequencing of cultured CD4+ T cell DNA used the Oncomine TCR Beta short-read assay. TCRdb ran MiXCR on the PCR reads and lists one entry per CDR3 protein. Of about 13,000 distinct CDR3 sequences listed, under 75% were seen once; the top ten hold 18%. Treatment of the sample: approximately nine-day PBMC culture with coronavirus spike peptide pools or control peptides (ViraFEST assay). The material sequenced was CD4+ T cells from blood, cultured in vitro. These receptors were collected from a human donor who had recovered from COVID-19.

Only a few counts were recorded for this clonotype. The V gene is TRBV10-3, the J gene TRBJ2-2; D uncertain. CDR1 and CDR2 (germline): ENHRY, SYGVKD. V lost 5 bases and J lost 7, with 14 bases in between. The CDR3 has 14 residues. The CDR3 sequence: CAISLMGLGGELFF. The CDR3 DNA reads as TGTGCCATCAGTCTTATGGGATTGGGCGGGGAGCTGTTTTTT.

The sample holds a few counts of this clonotype. The genes are TRBV7-9 and TRBJ1-2; no reliable D call. Germline lookup yields CDR1 SEHNR and CDR2 FQNEAQ (reference sequence). V lost 5 bases and J 4 bases, leaving 20 bases between the germline ends. This CDR3 region has 16 residues. Here the CDR3 reads CASSLGLGFSFYGYTF. The CDR3, as DNA: TGTGCCAGCAGCCTAGGTCTGGGCTTCTCCTTCTATGGCTACACCTTC.

The rearrangement joins TRBV7-9 to TRBJ2-5; 12 bases fit TRBD2. The CDR3 runs to 15 residues. V was clipped by 4 bases and J by 4 bases; unmatched bases: 4. The germline V gene encodes CDR1 SEHNR and CDR2 FQNEAQ (reference sequence). The CDR3 sequence is CASSSASGRGETQYF. Written as DNA, the CDR3 is TGTGCCAGCAGCTCCGCTAGCGGGAGGGGAGAGACCCAGTACTTC.

The table lists this clonotype with a count of one. This chain uses TRBV27 with TRBJ2-1, with D possibly matching TRBD2 (6 bases). V was cut by 4 bases and J by 2 bases, with 18 bases left in between. Germline-derived CDR1 and CDR2 are MNHEY and SMNVEV (reference sequence). The CDR3 covers 17 residues. CDR3 DNA sequence: TGTGCCAGCAGTTCACCGCTCCGGGACTCCGCCTACAATGAGCAGTTCTTC. Protein: CASSSPLRDSAYNEQFF.

This rearrangement joins TRBV5-1 to TRBJ1-2; D gene uncertain. The CDR3 runs to 13 residues. The germline V gene has CDR1 SGHRS and CDR2 YFSETQ. Between the trimmed V and J ends, which lost 5 bases and 6 bases, there was a span of 14 bases. DNA of the CDR3: TGCGCCAGCAGGGAGTCGTTAACGGATGGCTACACCTTC. Translated: CASRESLTDGYTF.

The chain joins TRBV7-9 to TRBJ2-7, with D hard to call. The CDR3 is made up of 14 amino acids. Germline CDR1 reads SEHNR; CDR2 reads FQNEAQ (reference sequence). V lost 4 bases and J 2 bases, leaving 12 bases between the germline ends. Here the CDR3 DNA reads TGTGCCAGCAGCTCCAGGTATGGGGCCTACGAGCAGTACTTC. It yields the protein CASSSRYGAYEQYF.

The chain recombines TRBV12-3 or TRBV12-4 with TRBJ2-1; TRBD2 aligns across 11 bases. This CDR3 has 17 residues. The junction had 14 bases not matched to a gene; V was cut back by 7 bases and J by 6 bases. The CDR3 here is CASTTSGRIKESNEQFF. In DNA, the CDR3 is TGTGCCAGCACCACTAGCGGGAGAATTAAGGAGTCCAATGAGCAGTTCTTC.

J is TRBJ2-5 and V is TRBV19; D perhaps matches TRBD1 (8 bases). The CDR3 has 15 amino acids. Germline lookup yields CDR1 LNHDA and CDR2 SQIVND (reference sequence). The V end lost 3 bases, the J end lost 2 bases, and 13 bases lay between the germline ends. The DNA of the CDR3 is TGTGCCAGTAGTATCGGGGGGACAGGACAAGAGACCCAGTACTTC. Its protein is CASSIGGTGQETQYF.

The chain combines TRBV7-9 with TRBJ1-2, with D hard to call. Trimming cost V 1 base and J 7 bases, with 7 bases left between them. Looked up from germline, CDR1 is SEHNR and CDR2 is FQNEAQ (reference sequence). This CDR3 has 12 amino acids. The CDR3 region has the DNA TGTGCCAGCAGCTTAGTGTGGGGTGGCTACACCTTC. Translation: CASSLVWGGYTF. Looking up the rest from reference TRBV7-9 and TRBJ1-2 gives the full variable domain: DTGVSQNPRHKITKRGQNVTFRCDPISEHNRLYWYRQTLGQGPEFLTYFQNEAQLEKSRLLSDRFSAERPKGSFSTLEIQRTEQGDSAMYLCASSLVWGGYTFGSGTRLTVV.

This chain links TRBV2 with TRBJ2-1; 9 bases match TRBD1. The germline gives CDR1 SNHLY, CDR2 FYNNEI. The CDR3 length is 14 residues. The junction had 2 bases not matched to a gene; V was cut back by 5 bases and J by 3 bases. The CDR3 spells CASSPGQGYNEQFF. In nucleotides, the CDR3 is TGTGCCAGCAGTCCGGGACAGGGCTACAATGAGCAGTTCTTC. The full variable domain, completed using reference TRBV2 and TRBJ2-1, is EPEVTQTPSHQVTQMGQEVILRCVPISNHLYFYWYRQILGQKVEFLVSFYNNEISEKSEIFDDQFSVERPDGSNFTLKIRSTKLEDSAMYFCASSPGQGYNEQFFGPGTRLTVL.

In this sample, this clonotype turned up a few times. The genes are TRBV30 and TRBJ2-5; 10 positions agree with TRBD1. With V trimmed by 4 bases and J by 8 bases, 10 bases remained unmatched. The CDR3 covers 14 residues. Looked up from germline, CDR1 is GTSNPN and CDR2 is SVGIG (reference sequence). The chain's CDR3 is CAWTVGTGVSTQYF. The CDR3 DNA reads TGTGCCTGGACCGTCGGGACAGGGGTATCAACCCAGTACTTC.

The chain carries TRBV12-3 or TRBV12-4 and TRBJ2-1; D remains unclear. V dropped 1 base and J dropped 7 bases, with 11 bases sitting between them. This CDR3 spans 14 amino acids. This CDR3 reads CASSLGLLGNEQFF. CDR3 nucleotides: TGTGCCAGCAGTTTAGGGCTCCTTGGGAATGAGCAGTTCTTC.

V gene TRBV2 combines with J gene TRBJ1-1, with D possibly being TRBD1 (6 bases). V lost 6 bases and J 6 bases, leaving 17 bases between the germline ends. The CDR3 runs 14 residues. Looked up from germline, CDR1 is SNHLY and CDR2 is FYNNEI. The CDR3 protein is CASRGYTGLAEAFF. The CDR3 nucleotides read TGTGCCAGCAGAGGCTATACAGGGTTAGCTGAAGCTTTCTTT.

This chain links TRBV25-1 with TRBJ2-5, with a possible D match to TRBD1 (5 bases). V lost 5 bases and J 3 bases, leaving 13 bases between the germline ends. Germline assignment: CDR1 MGHDK and CDR2 SYGVNS. The CDR3 runs to 14 residues. This CDR3 is CASSIRGGEETQYF. CDR3 DNA sequence: TGTGCCAGCAGTATTAGGGGTGGGGAAGAGACCCAGTACTTC.

The chain joins TRBV9 to TRBJ2-5, with 8 bases aligning to TRBD2. J gave up 8 bases and V 0 bases, and 3 bases lay outside the gene matches. The CDR3 length is 13 residues. Germline assignment: CDR1 SGDLS and CDR2 YYNGEE. As DNA, the CDR3 is TGTGCCAGCAGCGTAGGACTAGCGCTAACCCAGTACTTC. It is translated as CASSVGLALTQYF.

This clonotype has only a few counts. V usage is TRBV6-5 and J usage is TRBJ1-2; D unresolved. Per germline, CDR1 MNHEY and CDR2 SVGAGI. There are 13 residues in the CDR3. V lost 2 bases and J 6 bases, leaving 10 bases between the germline ends. CDR3 sequence: CASSYEGRDGYTF. CDR3 DNA sequence: TGTGCCAGCAGTTACGAAGGGAGGGATGGCTACACCTTC.

The rearrangement joins TRBV20-1 to TRBJ1-5; maybe TRBD1 (6 bases). V was pared by 6 bases and J by 0 bases, with 9 bases between. Germline CDR1 is DFQATT and CDR2 is SNEGSKA (reference sequence). The CDR3 is 13 amino acids. CDR3 sequence (DNA): TGCAGTGCCTGGACAGATAGCAATCAGCCCCAGCATTTT. Protein sequence: CSAWTDSNQPQHF.

The chain couples TRBV24-1 to TRBJ2-1, with D tentatively TRBD2 (7 bases). This CDR3 is built from 17 residues. Germline CDR1 KGHDR, CDR2 SFDVKD. V lost 3 bases and J 4 bases, leaving 18 bases between the germline ends. CDR3 region: CATSDRGAGVGYNEQFF. CDR3 nucleotide sequence: TGTGCCACCAGTGATAGGGGGGCGGGAGTCGGATACAATGAGCAGTTCTTC.

This clonotype was counted between two and nine times. This CDR3 reads CATSDDRKGFGYTF. The CDR3 nucleotides read TGTGCCACCAGTGACGACAGGAAGGGGTTCGGCTACACCTTC. The chain employs TRBV24-1 and TRBJ1-2, with D perhaps TRBD1 (6 bases). Trimming stripped 4 bases from V and 8 bases from J, with 16 bases between. Germline V gene data show CDR1 as KGHDR and CDR2 as SFDVKD. The CDR3 sequence is 14 residues long.

The chain uses TRBV5-4 and TRBJ1-2; D not certain. This CDR3 spans 12 amino acids. Trimming left V 4 bases short and J 11 bases short, with 15 bases between. Germline V CDR1 and CDR2: SGHNT, YYREEE (reference sequence). The chain's CDR3 is CASSAYSDSYTF. In DNA, the CDR3 is TGTGCCAGCAGCGCTTATTCGGACTCGTACACCTTC.

The rearrangement uses TRBV20-1 and TRBJ2-3, with D maybe TRBD2 (5 bases). Germline assignment: CDR1 DFQATT and CDR2 SNEGSKA (reference sequence). Trimming cost V 5 bases and J 2 bases, with 14 bases left between them. The CDR3 has 14 residues. The CDR3 region is CSAPDSLYTDTQYF. In nucleotides, the CDR3 is TGCAGTGCTCCGGACTCCTTATACACAGATACGCAGTATTTT.

The chain is built from TRBV18 and TRBJ1-1; D perhaps matches TRBD1 (5 bases). The V end lost 6 bases, the J end lost 1 base, and 15 bases lay between the germline ends. Germline V gene lookup returns CDR1 KGHSH and CDR2 LQKENI. This CDR3 comprises 15 residues. The CDR3 nucleotides are TGTGCCAGCTCTCCCCTGGGGCAGTCGAACACTGAAGCTTTCTTT. Amino acids: CASSPLGQSNTEAFF. Filled out from reference TRBV18 and TRBJ1-1, the complete variable domain reads NAGVMQNPRHLVRRRGQEARLRCSPMKGHSHVYWYRQLPEEGLKFMVYLQKENIIDESGMPKERFSAEFPKEGPSILRIQQVVRGDSAAYFCASSPLGQSNTEAFFGQGTRLTVV.

This clonotype was seen more than once but under ten times. The rearrangement links TRBV6-1 to TRBJ2-1; D might be TRBD1 (5 bases). The CDR3 loop spans 14 amino acids. Between the trimmed V and J ends, which lost 6 bases and 5 bases, there was a span of 14 bases. Germline CDR1 MNHNS, CDR2 SASEGT. The CDR3 spells CASRFRTTNNEQFF. DNA for the CDR3: TGTGCCAGCAGATTCCGGACAACTAACAATGAGCAGTTCTTC.

The chain couples TRBV10-3 to TRBJ1-6; a weak D match, TRBD1 (6 bases). Germline CDR1 and CDR2: ENHRY and SYGVKD. Trimming left V 0 bases short and J 8 bases short, with 14 bases between. The CDR3 extends over 16 amino acids. CDR3 protein: CAISESARTVYSPLHF. In DNA, the CDR3 is TGTGCCATCAGTGAGTCGGCTAGGACAGTATATTCACCCCTCCACTTT.